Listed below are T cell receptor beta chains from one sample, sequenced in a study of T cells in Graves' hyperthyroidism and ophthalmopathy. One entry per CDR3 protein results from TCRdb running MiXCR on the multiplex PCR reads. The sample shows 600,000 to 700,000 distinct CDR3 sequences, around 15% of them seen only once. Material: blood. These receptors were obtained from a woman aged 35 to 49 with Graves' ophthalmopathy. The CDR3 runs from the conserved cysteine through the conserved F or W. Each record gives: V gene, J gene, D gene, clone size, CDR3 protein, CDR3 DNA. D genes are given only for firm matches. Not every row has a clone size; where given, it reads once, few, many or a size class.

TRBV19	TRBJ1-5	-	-	CASDGTVNQPQHF	TGTGCCAGTGACGGGACCGTAAATCAGCCCCAGCATTTT
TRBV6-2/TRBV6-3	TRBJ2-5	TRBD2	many	CASSYFEGVLATQETQYF	TGTGCCAGCAGTTACTTCGAGGGAGTACTAGCGACACAAGAGACCCAGTACTTC
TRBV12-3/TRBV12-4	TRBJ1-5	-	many	CASSLDQGQPQHF	TGTGCCAGCAGTTTAGACCAGGGTCAGCCCCAGCATTTT
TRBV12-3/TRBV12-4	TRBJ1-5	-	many	CASSLAQTVNQPQHF	TGTGCCAGCAGTTTAGCGCAGACAGTCAATCAGCCCCAGCATTTT
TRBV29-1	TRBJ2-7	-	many	CSVGAQSSYEQYF	TGCAGCGTTGGAGCACAGAGCTCCTACGAGCAGTACTTC
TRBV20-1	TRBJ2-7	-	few	CSARERQRTYEQYF	TGCAGTGCTAGAGAGAGACAAAGAACCTACGAGCAGTACTTC
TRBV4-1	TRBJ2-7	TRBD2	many	CASSQDPSGPYEQYF	TGCGCCAGCAGCCAAGACCCTAGCGGTCCCTACGAGCAGTACTTC
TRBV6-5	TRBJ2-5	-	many	CASTLGGHRETQYF	TGTGCCAGCACCCTCGGGGGGCATCGAGAGACCCAGTACTTC
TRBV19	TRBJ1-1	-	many	CASSETGQNTEAFF	TGTGCCAGTAGTGAAACAGGACAGAACACTGAAGCTTTCTTT
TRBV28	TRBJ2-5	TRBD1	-	CASSFDRGWETQYF	TGTGCCAGCAGTTTTGACAGGGGGTGGGAGACCCAGTACTTC
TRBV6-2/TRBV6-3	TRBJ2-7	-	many	CASTTYEQYF	TGTGCCAGCACCACCTACGAGCAGTACTTC
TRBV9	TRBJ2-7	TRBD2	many	CASSVAGEGLAGVEQYF	TGTGCCAGCAGCGTAGCCGGAGAGGGACTAGCGGGAGTGGAGCAGTACTTC
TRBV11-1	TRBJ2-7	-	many	CASSLNQGLRYEQYF	TGTGCCAGCAGCTTAAATCAGGGTTTGCGCTACGAGCAGTACTTC
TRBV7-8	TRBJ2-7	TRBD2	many	CASRRGSGNEQYF	TGTGCCAGCAGGAGAGGTAGCGGGAACGAGCAGTACTTC
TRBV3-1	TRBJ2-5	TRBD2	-	CASSQNSGRRQETQYF	TGTGCCAGCAGCCAAAATAGCGGGAGGCGTCAAGAGACCCAGTACTTC
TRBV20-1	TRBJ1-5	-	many	CSALDSPDQPQHF	TGCAGTGCCCTTGACAGCCCAGATCAGCCCCAGCATTTT
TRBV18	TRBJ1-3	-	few	CASSPPSLGGNTIYF	TGTGCCAGCTCACCACCCAGTTTGGGTGGAAACACCATATATTTT
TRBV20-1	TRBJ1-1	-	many	CSARDGMNTEAFF	TGCAGTGCTAGAGATGGGATGAACACTGAAGCTTTCTTT
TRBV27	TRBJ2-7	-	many	CASSFAGSYEQYF	TGTGCCAGTAGTTTTGCAGGTAGTTACGAGCAGTACTTC
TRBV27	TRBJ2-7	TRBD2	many	CASKRLAGWGSSYEQYF	TGTGCCAGCAAACGACTAGCGGGATGGGGAAGCTCCTACGAGCAGTACTTC
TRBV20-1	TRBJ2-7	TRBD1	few	CSAPRQGSSYEQYF	TGCAGTGCTCCCCGACAGGGTAGCTCCTACGAGCAGTACTTC
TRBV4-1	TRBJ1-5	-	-	CASSQEDRKNQPQHF	TGCGCCAGCAGCCAAGAGGACAGAAAAAATCAGCCCCAGCATTTT
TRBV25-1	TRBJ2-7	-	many	CASSAGRLSEQYF	TGTGCCAGCAGTGCAGGGAGGTTGAGCGAGCAGTACTTC
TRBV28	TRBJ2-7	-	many	CASSGQGGSYEQYF	TGTGCCAGCAGTGGGCAGGGGGGTTCCTACGAGCAGTACTTC
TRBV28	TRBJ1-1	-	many	CASSFVEATEAFF	TGTGCCAGCAGTTTTGTAGAGGCCACTGAAGCTTTCTTT
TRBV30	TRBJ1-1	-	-	CAWSAPHRPEAFF	TGTGCCTGGAGTGCACCACACAGGCCCGAAGCTTTCTTT
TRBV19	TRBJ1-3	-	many	CASKGDFSGNTIYF	TGTGCCAGTAAAGGTGACTTCTCTGGAAACACCATATATTTT
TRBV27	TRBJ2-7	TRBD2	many	CASSQRAGASYEQYF	TGTGCCAGCAGTCAAAGAGCGGGAGCGTCGTACGAGCAGTACTTC
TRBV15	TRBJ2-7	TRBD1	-	CATSREQGPYEQYF	TGTGCCACCAGCAGAGAACAGGGGCCCTACGAGCAGTACTTC
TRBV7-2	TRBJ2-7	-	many	CASRSPATYEQYF	TGTGCCAGCAGATCCCCCGCAACCTACGAGCAGTACTTC
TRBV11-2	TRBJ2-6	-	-	CASSFFESGANVLTF	TGTGCCAGCAGCTTCTTCGAGTCTGGGGCCAACGTCCTGACTTTC
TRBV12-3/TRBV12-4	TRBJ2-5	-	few	CASSLGDLQTQYF	TGTGCCAGCAGTTTAGGGGACTTGCAGACCCAGTACTTC
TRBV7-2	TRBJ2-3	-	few	CASSLGIAADTQYF	TGTGCCAGCAGCTTAGGGATCGCGGCAGATACGCAGTATTTT
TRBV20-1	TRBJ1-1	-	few	CSARDRSRGGGSEAFF	TGCAGTGCTAGAGATCGTTCTAGGGGCGGCGGTTCTGAAGCTTTCTTT
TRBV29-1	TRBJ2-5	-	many	CSYEAEQETQYF	TGCAGCTACGAGGCCGAACAAGAGACCCAGTACTTC
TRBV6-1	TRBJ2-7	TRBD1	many	CASSPTGTGEREQYF	TGTGCCAGCAGTCCAACCGGGACAGGGGAGCGTGAGCAGTACTTC
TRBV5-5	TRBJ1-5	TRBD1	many	CASSPYDRDNQPQHF	TGTGCCAGCAGCCCGTACGACAGGGACAATCAGCCCCAGCATTTT
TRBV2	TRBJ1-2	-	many	CASSVTGESGYTF	TGTGCCAGCAGCGTGACAGGAGAGTCTGGCTACACCTTC
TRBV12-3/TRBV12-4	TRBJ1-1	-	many	CASSSRAFANTEAFF	TGTGCCAGCAGTTCCCGGGCCTTCGCGAACACTGAAGCTTTCTTT
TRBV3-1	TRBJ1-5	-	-	CASSQDKFRPQHF	TGTGCCAGCAGCCAAGATAAGTTTCGGCCCCAGCATTTT
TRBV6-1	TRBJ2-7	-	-	CASSKVGRGGDEQYF	TGTGCCAGCAGCAAGGTCGGCAGGGGTGGGGACGAGCAGTACTTC
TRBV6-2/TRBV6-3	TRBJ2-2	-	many	CASSYSAGGELFF	TGTGCCAGCAGTTACTCGGCAGGCGGGGAGCTGTTTTTT
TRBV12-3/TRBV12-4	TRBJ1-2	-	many	CASSGGRNYGYTF	TGTGCCAGCAGCGGGGGACGGAACTATGGCTACACCTTC
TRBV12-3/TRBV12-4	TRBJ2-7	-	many	CASSLAWYEQYF	TGTGCCAGCAGTTTAGCGTGGTACGAGCAGTACTTC
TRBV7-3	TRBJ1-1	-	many	CASSVGPANTEAFF	TGTGCCAGCAGCGTGGGACCTGCGAACACTGAAGCTTTCTTT
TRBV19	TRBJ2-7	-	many	CASSGGTETYEQYF	TGTGCCAGTAGTGGGGGGACAGAGACCTACGAGCAGTACTTC
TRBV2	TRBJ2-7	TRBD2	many	CASSTGLAGVGYEQYF	TGTGCCAGCAGCACCGGACTAGCGGGAGTGGGCTACGAGCAGTACTTC
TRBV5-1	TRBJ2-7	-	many	CASSGGLNEQYF	TGCGCCAGCAGCGGCGGCCTTAACGAGCAGTACTTC
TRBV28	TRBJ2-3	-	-	CASSLIATSGLNTDTQYF	TGTGCCAGCAGTTTGATTGCGACCTCTGGGTTGAACACAGATACGCAGTATTTT